A selection of T cell receptor beta chains follows, all from one sample in a study of PD-L1 blockade in urothelial cancer. Profiled with immunoSEQ multiplex PCR; TCRdb holds only in-frame clones, not every one. Among approximately 110,000 clones, around 85% were seen once, and the ten largest hold 2% to 2.5%. The sample here was PBMCs, taken around atezolizumab (anti-PD-L1) treatment. These receptors all stem from a man between 50 and 59 years old with urothelial cancer. CDR3s include the opening cysteine and the closing phenylalanine or tryptophan. Each record gives: clone size, V gene, D gene, J gene, CDR3 DNA, CDR3 protein. D genes are given only for firm matches. The size field is filled for only some rows; it gives once, few, many or a size class.

NA,TRBV30,TRBD1,TRBJ1-1,TGTGCCTGGAGTCGACAGGGAATAATGAACACTGAAGCTTTCTTT,CAWSRQGIMNTEAFF
once,TRBV15,NA,TRBJ2-2,TGTGCCACCAGCAGAGGCGAAGACACCGGGGAGCTGTTTTTT,CATSRGEDTGELFF
NA,TRBV5-4,TRBD2,TRBJ2-1,TGTGCCAGCAGCTTGCGGGGGACTATAAATGAGCAGTTCTTC,CASSLRGTINEQFF
NA,TRBV5-8,NA,TRBJ2-1,TGTGCCAGCAGCTTGCTTCGGTACAATGAGCAGTTCTTC,CASSLLRYNEQFF
many,TRBV5-6,TRBD2,TRBJ2-7,TGTGCCAGCAGCCTGGCGGGAGGGTCCTACGAGCAGTACTTC,CASSLAGGSYEQYF
NA,TRBV2,NA,TRBJ1-5,TGTGCCAGCAGCTCTGGGCAAAGCAATCAGCCCCAGCATTTT,CASSSGQSNQPQHF
NA,TRBV28,NA,TRBJ2-3,TGTGCCGCGGGCCGACTTAGCACAGATACGCAGTATTTT,CAAGRLSTDTQYF
NA,TRBV6-1,NA,TRBJ2-3,TGTGCCAGCAGAGCCGGACAGCACACAGATACGCAGTATTTT,CASRAGQHTDTQYF
once,TRBV10-2,NA,TRBJ2-1,TGCGCCAGCATCGACTTGGGACTTTACAATGAGCAGTTCTTC,CASIDLGLYNEQFF
NA,TRBV19,NA,TRBJ2-2,TGTGCCAGTAGTATGACAGCCCCAACGAACACCGGGGAGCTGTTTTTT,CASSMTAPTNTGELFF
NA,TRBV7-6,TRBD1,TRBJ1-4,TGTGCCAGCGGGACAGGGGATCGAGAAAAACTGTTTTTT,CASGTGDREKLFF
NA,TRBV18,TRBD2,TRBJ2-3,TGTGCCAGCTCATTCGGACTAGCGGGAGTAGTAAATACGCAGTATTTT,CASSFGLAGVVNTQYF
NA,TRBV4-1,TRBD1,TRBJ1-1,TGCGCCAGCAGCCAAGATCACGGGACAGGGGGGACTGAAGCTTTCTTT,CASSQDHGTGGTEAFF
NA,TRBV5-1,TRBD2,TRBJ2-1,TGCGCCAGCAGCTTGGAGACTAGCGCCAATGAGCAGTTCTTC,CASSLETSANEQFF
NA,TRBV11-2,NA,TRBJ2-2,TGTGCCAGCAGCCCGGGGCGGACTACCTTCACCGGGGAGCTGTTTTTT,CASSPGRTTFTGELFF
NA,TRBV5-5,TRBD2,TRBJ2-1,TGTGCCAGCAGCTTGGCGGGGGGTTTTGATGAGCAGTTCTTC,CASSLAGGFDEQFF
NA,TRBV7-3,TRBD1,TRBJ2-5,TGTGCCAGCAGCTTAACCGGACAGGGGAGAGAGACCCAGTACTTC,CASSLTGQGRETQYF
once,TRBV5-1,TRBD2,TRBJ2-3,TGCGCCAGCAGCTTGGCTCTAGCGGGAGACGCAGATACGCAGTATTTT,CASSLALAGDADTQYF
NA,TRBV5-8,NA,TRBJ1-2,TGTGCCAGCAGCCAGACAGCTAACTATGGCTACACCTTC,CASSQTANYGYTF
NA,TRBV7-9,NA,TRBJ1-1,TGTGCCAGCAGCTTAACCGGGAACACTGAAGCTTTCTTT,CASSLTGNTEAFF
NA,TRBV28,NA,TRBJ1-5,TGTGCCAGCAGTACCAGGGAGCCCCAGCATTTT,CASSTREPQHF
NA,TRBV21-1,NA,TRBJ2-3,TGTGCCAGCAGCGGGGGGGCAGGGTTAGATACGCAGTATTTT,CASSGGAGLDTQYF
NA,TRBV7-9,TRBD2,TRBJ2-5,TGTGCCAGCGACAGAGCGGGATTAGGACAAGAGACCCAGTACTTC,CASDRAGLGQETQYF
NA,TRBV6-1,TRBD1,TRBJ1-5,TGTGCCAGCAGCCAAGCAGGGGGTAATCAGCCCCAGCATTTT,CASSQAGGNQPQHF
once,TRBV20-1,TRBD1,TRBJ1-6,TGCAGTGGACAGGGAAATTCACCCCTCCACTTT,CSGQGNSPLHF
few,TRBV11-2,NA,TRBJ2-5,TGTGCCAGCAGCATAGGACCAGCGGGAGAGACCCAGTACTTC,CASSIGPAGETQYF
NA,TRBV28,NA,TRBJ1-1,TGTGCCAGCAACGTAGACCAGGGTTCCACTGAAGCTTTCTTT,CASNVDQGSTEAFF
NA,TRBV7-9,TRBD1,TRBJ1-4,TGTGCCAGCAGCTCCTCCGGGACAGCCCTTGAAAAACTGTTTTTT,CASSSSGTALEKLFF
few,TRBV28,NA,TRBJ1-5,TGTGCCAGCAGCTCCCTAAATCAGCCCCAGCATTTT,CASSSLNQPQHF
NA,TRBV19,TRBD2,TRBJ2-2,TGTGCCAGTAGTATGTCCCCTAGCGGGACCGGGGAGCTGTTTTTT,CASSMSPSGTGELFF
NA,TRBV27,TRBD1,TRBJ1-5,TGTGCCAGCAGTTTATCGGGACAGGGCGGAAATCAGCCCCAGCATTTT,CASSLSGQGGNQPQHF
NA,TRBV6-6,NA,TRBJ1-6,TGTGCCAGCAATATCCAGTATAATTCACCCCTCCACTTT,CASNIQYNSPLHF
NA,TRBV30,TRBD2,TRBJ2-3,TGTGCCTGGGGACTAGCGAGCACAGATACGCAGTATTTT,CAWGLASTDTQYF
NA,TRBV9,NA,TRBJ1-5,TGTGCCAGCAGCGCGAAAGGGGGGGCGGCGGGGCAGCCCCAGCATTTT,CASSAKGGAAGQPQHF
NA,TRBV28,NA,TRBJ1-2,TGTGCCAGCACCCAAGGGGGTACCCTTAACTATGGCTACACCTTC,CASTQGGTLNYGYTF
NA,TRBV6-5,NA,TRBJ1-5,TGTGCCAGCAGTTACTCGATAGATCAGCCCCAGCATTTT,CASSYSIDQPQHF
NA,TRBV4-1,TRBD1,TRBJ2-1,TGCGCCAGCAGCCTCGGGACAGGGGCCTACAATGAGCAGTTCTTC,CASSLGTGAYNEQFF
NA,TRBV18,NA,TRBJ1-3,TGTGCCAGCTCACCACGCACGGTGGGTACAGGGCTTGGAAACACCATATATTTT,CASSPRTVGTGLGNTIYF
NA,TRBV4-2,TRBD1,TRBJ1-3,TGTGCCAGCAGCCCGGACAGGGGGCAGTCTGGAAACACCATATATTTT,CASSPDRGQSGNTIYF
NA,TRBV5-6,TRBD1,TRBJ2-5,TGTGCCAGCAGTGCTGAGGCAGGGGGAAAGACCCAGTACTTC,CASSAEAGGKTQYF